These T cell receptor beta chains were read from a single sample in a study of T cells in Graves' hyperthyroidism and ophthalmopathy. TCRdb itself ran the multiplex PCR reads through MiXCR, one entry per CDR3 protein. Among under 800,000 distinct CDR3 sequences listed, around 15% were seen once. Material for sequencing was blood. The source of these receptors is a young woman with Graves' hyperthyroidism. CDR3s include the opening cysteine and the closing phenylalanine or tryptophan. Fields, in order: clone size, V gene, CDR3 length, D gene, J gene, CDR3 protein, CDR3 DNA. D genes are given only for firm matches. Size values are once, few and many counts, or a class for expanded clones, and some rows have none.

clone size: few
V gene: TRBV7-8
CDR3 length: 16
D gene: -
J gene: TRBJ1-6
CDR3 protein: CASSLLKGAKNSPLHF
CDR3 DNA: TGTGCCAGCAGCTTATTGAAAGGGGCGAAAAATTCACCCCTCCACTTT

clone size: few
V gene: TRBV2
CDR3 length: 16
D gene: TRBD1
J gene: TRBJ1-5
CDR3 protein: CASSLDRVESGQPQHF
CDR3 DNA: TGTGCCAGCAGTTTAGACAGGGTCGAGTCTGGCCAGCCCCAGCATTTT

clone size: many
V gene: TRBV28
CDR3 length: 14
D gene: -
J gene: TRBJ2-7
CDR3 protein: CASRSGTPVGEQYF
CDR3 DNA: TGTGCCAGCAGGTCCGGGACCCCAGTAGGTGAGCAGTACTTC

clone size: many
V gene: TRBV6-5
CDR3 length: 13
D gene: -
J gene: TRBJ1-2
CDR3 protein: CASSKDRNYGYTF
CDR3 DNA: TGTGCCAGCAGCAAGGACAGAAACTATGGCTACACCTTC

clone size: many
V gene: TRBV7-9
CDR3 length: 18
D gene: -
J gene: TRBJ2-1
CDR3 protein: CASRDFGGKTYSYNEQFF
CDR3 DNA: TGTGCCAGCAGAGACTTTGGCGGGAAGACATACTCCTACAATGAGCAGTTCTTC

clone size: few
V gene: TRBV4-2
CDR3 length: 13
D gene: -
J gene: TRBJ2-1
CDR3 protein: CASSQYRDNEQFF
CDR3 DNA: TGTGCCAGCAGCCAGTATCGCGACAATGAGCAGTTCTTC

clone size: -
V gene: TRBV6-1
CDR3 length: 16
D gene: -
J gene: TRBJ2-1
CDR3 protein: CASSDVSGGTPNEQFF
CDR3 DNA: TGTGCCAGCAGTGACGTATCGGGCGGGACCCCCAATGAGCAGTTCTTC

clone size: many
V gene: TRBV28
CDR3 length: 13
D gene: -
J gene: TRBJ2-3
CDR3 protein: CASRRFDTDTQYF
CDR3 DNA: TGTGCCAGCCGGAGGTTTGACACAGATACGCAGTATTTT

clone size: many
V gene: TRBV28
CDR3 length: 14
D gene: -
J gene: TRBJ2-7
CDR3 protein: CASTPMPSSYEQYF
CDR3 DNA: TGTGCCAGCACGCCAATGCCGAGCTCCTACGAGCAGTACTTC

clone size: many
V gene: TRBV27
CDR3 length: 12
D gene: -
J gene: TRBJ2-1
CDR3 protein: CASLTRDNEQFF
CDR3 DNA: TGTGCCAGCTTAACCAGAGACAATGAGCAGTTCTTC

clone size: few
V gene: TRBV6-1
CDR3 length: 17
D gene: -
J gene: TRBJ2-1
CDR3 protein: CASSNPLGSGTYNEQFF
CDR3 DNA: TGTGCCAGCAGTAACCCCTTAGGTAGCGGAACCTACAATGAGCAGTTCTTC

clone size: many
V gene: TRBV12-3/TRBV12-4
CDR3 length: 14
D gene: -
J gene: TRBJ1-1
CDR3 protein: CASSSKGSNTEAFF
CDR3 DNA: TGTGCCAGCAGTTCGAAGGGTTCGAACACTGAAGCTTTCTTT

clone size: many
V gene: TRBV28
CDR3 length: 15
D gene: TRBD1
J gene: TRBJ1-5
CDR3 protein: CASSLPGQGARPQHF
CDR3 DNA: TGTGCCAGCAGTTTACCGGGACAGGGGGCGAGGCCCCAGCATTTT

clone size: many
V gene: TRBV6-1
CDR3 length: 14
D gene: TRBD1
J gene: TRBJ1-5
CDR3 protein: CASTTGYVNQPQHF
CDR3 DNA: TGTGCCAGCACGACAGGGTACGTCAATCAGCCCCAGCATTTT

clone size: few
V gene: TRBV20-1
CDR3 length: 13
D gene: TRBD2
J gene: TRBJ2-5
CDR3 protein: CSARVGSGETQYF
CDR3 DNA: TGCAGTGCTAGAGTGGGTAGCGGGGAGACCCAGTACTTC

clone size: many
V gene: TRBV7-8
CDR3 length: 14
D gene: -
J gene: TRBJ1-5
CDR3 protein: CASSPKIVNQPQHF
CDR3 DNA: TGTGCCAGCAGCCCAAAAATCGTCAATCAGCCCCAGCATTTT

clone size: few
V gene: TRBV6-1
CDR3 length: 15
D gene: -
J gene: TRBJ2-1
CDR3 protein: CASRANHGGYNEQFF
CDR3 DNA: TGTGCCAGCAGGGCCAATCATGGGGGTTACAATGAGCAGTTCTTC

clone size: many
V gene: TRBV28
CDR3 length: 19
D gene: TRBD2
J gene: TRBJ2-5
CDR3 protein: CASRSTSGRSFSVRETQYF
CDR3 DNA: TGTGCCAGCAGAAGTACTAGCGGGAGATCTTTTTCCGTCCGAGAGACCCAGTACTTC

clone size: few
V gene: TRBV18
CDR3 length: 14
D gene: TRBD2
J gene: TRBJ2-3
CDR3 protein: CASSPPAGRGTQYF
CDR3 DNA: TGTGCCAGCTCACCACCGGCAGGGAGGGGTACGCAGTATTTT

clone size: many
V gene: TRBV20-1
CDR3 length: 18
D gene: -
J gene: TRBJ1-4
CDR3 protein: CSARGGQGRGRTNEKLFF
CDR3 DNA: TGCAGTGCTAGAGGGGGCCAGGGCAGGGGAAGGACTAATGAAAAACTGTTTTTT

clone size: many
V gene: TRBV5-1
CDR3 length: 13
D gene: -
J gene: TRBJ1-2
CDR3 protein: CASSLDGTYGYTF
CDR3 DNA: TGCGCCAGCAGCCTGGACGGGACCTATGGCTACACCTTC

clone size: once
V gene: TRBV11-1
CDR3 length: 18
D gene: -
J gene: TRBJ1-1
CDR3 protein: CASSLGLMLLGGTTEAFF
CDR3 DNA: TGCGCCAGCAGCTTGGGTTTGATGCTATTGGGGGGGACCACTGAAGCTTTCTTT

clone size: -
V gene: TRBV27
CDR3 length: 16
D gene: -
J gene: TRBJ2-7
CDR3 protein: CASSLTPLAKDYEQYF
CDR3 DNA: TGTGCCAGCAGTTTAACGCCCCTAGCGAAAGATTACGAGCAGTACTTC

clone size: -
V gene: TRBV18
CDR3 length: 17
D gene: -
J gene: TRBJ1-1
CDR3 protein: CASSTQGLFIDNTEAFF
CDR3 DNA: TGTGCCAGCTCAACTCAGGGATTGTTTATCGACAACACTGAAGCTTTCTTT

clone size: few
V gene: TRBV29-1
CDR3 length: 13
D gene: -
J gene: TRBJ1-1
CDR3 protein: CSIENGLDTEAFF
CDR3 DNA: TGCAGCATTGAAAACGGGCTGGACACTGAAGCTTTCTTT

clone size: many
V gene: TRBV7-9
CDR3 length: 15
D gene: TRBD2
J gene: TRBJ2-7
CDR3 protein: CASSLRGGHAYEQYF
CDR3 DNA: TGTGCCAGCAGCTTACGGGGGGGTCACGCCTACGAGCAGTACTTC